This T cell receptor beta chain was identified in a study of T cell responses to AZD1222 COVID-19 vaccine. Study outcomes and limitations: The donors showed a predominance of white British ancestry and of females, with possible underestimation of clonal diversity.

Germline V gene lookup returns CDR1 LGHDT and CDR2 YNNKEL (reference sequence). Deletions cut 4 bases from V and 0 bases from J, with 7 bases between. This CDR3 is 15 amino acids long. TCRdb's table, derived via immunoSEQ multiplex PCR, lists solely in-frame clones and lacks some. The data hold 100,000 to 150,000 clones, with around 87% observed a single time. Details on this clone: Its antigen remains unidentified.

This rearrangement joins TRBV3-1 (or the pseudogene TRBV3-2) to TRBJ2-6; D is ambiguous. This specimen consisted of peripheral blood, obtained on day 0 of AZD1222 vaccination. The sequence was collected from an adult in good health. CDR3 protein: CASSPRLSGANVLTF. The CDR3 DNA follows: TGTGCCAGCAGCCCTAGACTCTCTGGGGCCAACGTCCTGACTTTC.